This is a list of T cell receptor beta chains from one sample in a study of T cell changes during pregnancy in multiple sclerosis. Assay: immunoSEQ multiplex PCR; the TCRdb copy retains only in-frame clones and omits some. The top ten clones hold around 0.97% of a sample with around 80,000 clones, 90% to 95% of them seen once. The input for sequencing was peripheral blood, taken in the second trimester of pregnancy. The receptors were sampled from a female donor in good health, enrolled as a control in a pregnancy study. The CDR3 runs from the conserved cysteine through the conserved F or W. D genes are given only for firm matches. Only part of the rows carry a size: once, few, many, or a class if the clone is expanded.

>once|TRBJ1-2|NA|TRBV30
CAWSVSLLSGDMRGYTF
TGTGCCTGGAGTGTTTCCCTCTTATCAGGGGATATGAGGGGCTACACCTTC
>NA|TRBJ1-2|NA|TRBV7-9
CASSLGGDYGYTF
TGTGCCAGCAGCTTAGGGGGGGACTATGGCTACACCTTC
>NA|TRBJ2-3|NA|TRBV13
CASSLETDLGGDTQYF
TGTGCCAGCAGCTTAGAGACGGATCTCGGAGGAGATACGCAGTATTTT
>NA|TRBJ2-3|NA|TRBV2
CASRVLASTSDWGTDTQYF
TGTGCCAGCAGAGTCCTAGCTAGCACATCCGATTGGGGCACAGATACGCAGTATTTT
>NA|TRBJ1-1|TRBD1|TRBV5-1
CASSGQGNTEAFF
TGCGCCAGCTCGGGACAGGGGAACACTGAAGCTTTCTTT
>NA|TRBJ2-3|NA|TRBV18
CASGNGQRSGTDTQYF
TGTGCCAGCGGGAACGGACAGCGCTCTGGCACAGATACGCAGTATTTT
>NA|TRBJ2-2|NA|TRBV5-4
CASSVGTINTGELFF
TGTGCCAGCAGCGTCGGGACAATAAACACCGGGGAGCTGTTTTTT
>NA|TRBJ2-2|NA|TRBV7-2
CASSLGLEQKELFF
TGTGCCAGCAGCTTAGGCCTAGAGCAAAAGGAGCTGTTTTTT
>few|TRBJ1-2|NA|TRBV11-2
CASSLDGHSSYGYTF
TGTGCCAGCAGCTTAGACGGACACTCTTCCTATGGCTACACCTTC
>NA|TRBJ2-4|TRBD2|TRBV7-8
CASSQRGLAGNIQYF
TGTGCCAGCAGCCAAAGGGGACTAGCGGGAAACATTCAGTACTTC
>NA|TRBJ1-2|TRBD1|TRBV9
CASSLSQETGENYGYTF
TGTGCCAGCAGTCTAAGTCAGGAGACAGGGGAAAACTATGGCTACACCTTC
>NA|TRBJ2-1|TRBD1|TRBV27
CASSGTDLYNEQFF
TGTGCCAGCAGCGGGACAGATCTATACAATGAGCAGTTCTTC
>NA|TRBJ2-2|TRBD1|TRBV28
CASRGQGNTGELFF
TGTGCCAGCAGAGGACAGGGGAACACCGGGGAGCTGTTTTTT
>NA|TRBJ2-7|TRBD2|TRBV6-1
CASRVLAAFFNEQYF
TGTGCCAGCAGGGTCCTAGCGGCCTTTTTCAACGAGCAGTACTTC
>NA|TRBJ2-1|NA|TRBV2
CAFTDRYNEQFF
TGTGCCTTCACGGACAGATACAATGAGCAGTTCTTC
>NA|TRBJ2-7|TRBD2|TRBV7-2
CASSLVGTSGSNEQYF
TGTGCCAGCAGCTTAGTAGGGACTAGCGGGAGCAACGAGCAGTACTTC
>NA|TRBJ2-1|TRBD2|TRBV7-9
CASILTSGRKDEQFF
TGTGCCAGCATCCTGACTAGCGGGAGAAAGGATGAGCAGTTCTTC
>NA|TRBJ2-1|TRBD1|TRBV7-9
CASSLGGQDNEQFF
TGTGCCAGCAGCTTAGGCGGACAGGATAATGAGCAGTTCTTC
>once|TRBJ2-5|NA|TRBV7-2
CASSLVVEETQYF
TGTGCCAGCAGCTTAGTTGTAGAAGAGACCCAGTACTTC
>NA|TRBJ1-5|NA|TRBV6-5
CASSRDTDQPQHF
TGTGCCAGCAGTCGGGACACTGATCAGCCCCAGCATTTT
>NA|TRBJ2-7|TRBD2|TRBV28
CASRIGRADAEQYF
TGTGCCAGCAGGATCGGGAGGGCCGATGCCGAGCAGTACTTC
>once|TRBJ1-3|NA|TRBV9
CASSVSPRGGSGNTIYF
TGTGCCAGCAGCGTAAGCCCGAGGGGAGGGTCTGGAAACACCATATATTTT
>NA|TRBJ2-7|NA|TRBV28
CASSSLDRTYEQYF
TGTGCCAGCAGTTCCCTTGACAGGACCTACGAGCAGTACTTC
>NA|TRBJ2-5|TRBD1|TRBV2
CASSRIRTGQETQYF
TGTGCCAGCAGTCGAATTCGGACAGGGCAAGAGACCCAGTACTTC
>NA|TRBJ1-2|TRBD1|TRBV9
CASSLRDRGRGAYGYTF
TGTGCCAGCAGCCTCCGGGACAGGGGGCGCGGTGCTTATGGCTACACCTTC
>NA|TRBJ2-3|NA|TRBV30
CAWSVGGTSTDTQYF
TGTGCCTGGAGTGTAGGCGGAACTAGCACAGATACGCAGTATTTT
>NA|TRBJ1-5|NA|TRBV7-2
CASSSGISNQPQHF
TGTGCCAGCAGCTCAGGGATTAGCAATCAGCCCCAGCATTTT
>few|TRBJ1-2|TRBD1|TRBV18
CASSPPSPGGYGYTF
TGTGCCAGCTCACCACCGTCGCCAGGGGGCTATGGCTACACCTTC
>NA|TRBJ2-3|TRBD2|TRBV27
CASSLFTSGMGDTQYF
TGTGCCAGCAGTTTATTTACTAGCGGGATGGGAGATACGCAGTATTTT
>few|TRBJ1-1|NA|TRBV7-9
CASSFSQNTEAFF
TGTGCCAGCAGCTTTTCACAGAACACTGAAGCTTTCTTT
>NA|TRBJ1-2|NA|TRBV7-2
CASSSGQANYGYTF
TGTGCCAGCAGCTCTGGACAAGCTAACTATGGCTACACCTTC
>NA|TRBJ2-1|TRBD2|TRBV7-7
CASAPGLAINEQFF
TGTGCCAGCGCGCCGGGACTAGCGATCAATGAGCAGTTCTTC
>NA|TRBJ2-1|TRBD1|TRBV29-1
CSVRDRGDSSYNEQFF
TGCAGCGTCCGGGACAGGGGGGATAGCTCCTACAATGAGCAGTTCTTC
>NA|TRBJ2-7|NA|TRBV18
CASSPQGSLSSYEQYF
TGTGCCAGCTCACCACAGGGGTCCCTCAGCTCCTACGAGCAGTACTTC
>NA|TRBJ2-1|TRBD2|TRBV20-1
CSARSREEQFF
TGCAGTGCTAGATCCCGGGAGGAACAGTTCTTC
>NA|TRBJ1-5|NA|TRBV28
CASRPVSQPQHF
TGTGCCAGCAGGCCCGTCAGTCAGCCCCAGCATTTT
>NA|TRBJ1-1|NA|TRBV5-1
CASSSSPGFGNTEAFF
TGCGCCAGCAGCTCCAGCCCAGGATTTGGAAACACTGAAGCTTTCTTT
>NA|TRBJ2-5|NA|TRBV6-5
CASSRGGETQYF
TGTGCCAGCAGTAGGGGGGGGGAGACCCAGTACTTC
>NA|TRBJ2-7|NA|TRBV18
CASSPPGDFSSYEQYF
TGTGCCAGCTCACCACCGGGGGACTTTAGCTCCTACGAGCAGTACTTC
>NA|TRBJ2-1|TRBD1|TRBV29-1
CSGRTGVHEQFF
TGCAGCGGACGTACAGGGGTTCATGAGCAGTTCTTC
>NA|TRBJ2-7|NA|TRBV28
CASSLSIEQYF
TGTGCCAGCAGTTTATCAATCGAGCAGTACTTC
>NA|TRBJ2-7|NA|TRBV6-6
CASSFLAGRPPYEQYF
TGTGCCAGCAGTTTTCTAGCAGGTCGTCCGCCCTACGAGCAGTACTTC
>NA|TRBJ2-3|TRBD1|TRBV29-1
CSVAGQALTDTQYF
TGCAGCGTGGCGGGACAGGCGCTCACAGATACGCAGTATTTT